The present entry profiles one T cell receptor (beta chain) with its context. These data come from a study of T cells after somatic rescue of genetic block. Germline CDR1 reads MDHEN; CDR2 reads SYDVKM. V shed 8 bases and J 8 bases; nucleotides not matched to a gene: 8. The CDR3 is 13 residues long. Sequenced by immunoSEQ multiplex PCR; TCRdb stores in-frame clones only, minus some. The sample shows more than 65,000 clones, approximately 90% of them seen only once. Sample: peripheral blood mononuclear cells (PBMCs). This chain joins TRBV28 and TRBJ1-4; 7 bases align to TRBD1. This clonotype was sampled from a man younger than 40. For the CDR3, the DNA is TGTGCCAGCCAAACAGGGGAGGGCGAAAAACTGTTTTTT. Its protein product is CASQTGEGEKLFF.